This T cell receptor beta chain came from a study of blood T cells in healthy people across ages. As for this clonotype: Its antigen is unidentified.

The ends were cut back, 8 bases at V and 0 bases at J, with 13 bases in the middle. The CDR3 loop spans 14 amino acids. Germline CDR1 and CDR2: SNHLY and FYNNEI. Sample-barcoded 5' priming and a J-beta primer mix drove a second PCR of about 6 to 12 cycles. Using its own MiXCR run on the 5' RACE reads, TCRdb lists one record per CDR3 protein. The sample holds over 500,000 distinct CDR3 sequences; about 51% are singletons and the top ten take approximately 13%. The study, taken as a whole, reports: As naive T cell percentage varied, TCR beta diversity correlated strongly with it.

This sequence joins TRBV2 and TRBJ2-5; tentatively, D is TRBD2 (7 bases). The receptor was isolated from a woman of 80 years or more in good health. Sequencing was carried out using blood. The CDR3 loop reads CASRAGAYQETQYF. CDR3 coding DNA: TGTGCCAGCCGGGCGGGGGCGTACCAAGAGACCCAGTACTTC.